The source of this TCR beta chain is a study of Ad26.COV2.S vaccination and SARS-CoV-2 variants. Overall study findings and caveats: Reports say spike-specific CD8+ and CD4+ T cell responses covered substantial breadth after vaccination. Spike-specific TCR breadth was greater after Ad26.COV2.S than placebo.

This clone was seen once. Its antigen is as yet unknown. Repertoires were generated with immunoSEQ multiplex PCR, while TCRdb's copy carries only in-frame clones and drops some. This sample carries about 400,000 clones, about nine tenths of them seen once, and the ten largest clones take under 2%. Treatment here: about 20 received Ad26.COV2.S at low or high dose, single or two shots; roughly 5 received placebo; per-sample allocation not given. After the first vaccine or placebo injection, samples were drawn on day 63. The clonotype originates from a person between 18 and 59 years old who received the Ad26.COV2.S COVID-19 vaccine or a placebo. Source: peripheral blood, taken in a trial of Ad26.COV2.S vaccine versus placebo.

DNA for the CDR3: TGTGCCAGTAGTATAGACGGGGCTCCGAACACTGAAGCTTTCTTT. It encodes CASSIDGAPNTEAFF. The chain recombines TRBV19 with TRBJ1-1, with TRBD1 as a possible D gene (5 bases). Trimming cost V 0 bases and J 1 base, with 9 bases left between them. CDR3 length equals 15 residues. Germline loops: CDR1 LNHDA, CDR2 SQIVND (reference sequence).